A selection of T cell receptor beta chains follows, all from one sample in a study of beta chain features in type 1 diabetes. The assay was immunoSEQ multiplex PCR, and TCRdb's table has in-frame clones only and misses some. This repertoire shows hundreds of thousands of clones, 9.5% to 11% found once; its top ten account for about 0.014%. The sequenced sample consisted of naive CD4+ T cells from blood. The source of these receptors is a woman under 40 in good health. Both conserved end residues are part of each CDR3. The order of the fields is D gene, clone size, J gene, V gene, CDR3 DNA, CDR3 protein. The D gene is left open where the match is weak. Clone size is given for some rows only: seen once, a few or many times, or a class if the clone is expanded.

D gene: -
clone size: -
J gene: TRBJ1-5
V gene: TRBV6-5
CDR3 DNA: TGTGCCAGCAGAGGAGGCGGGGGTCAGCCCCAGCATTTT
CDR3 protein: CASRGGGGQPQHF

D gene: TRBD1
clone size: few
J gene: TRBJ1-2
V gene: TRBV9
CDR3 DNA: TGTGCCAGCAGCTTGGGACAGGGGGCGTTCGGCTACACCTTC
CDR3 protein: CASSLGQGAFGYTF

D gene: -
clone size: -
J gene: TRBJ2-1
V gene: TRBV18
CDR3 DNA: TGTGCCAGCTCACCATTGCGGGACTCCTACAATGAGCAGTTCTTC
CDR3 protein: CASSPLRDSYNEQFF

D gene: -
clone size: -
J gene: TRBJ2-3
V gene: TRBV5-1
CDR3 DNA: TGCGCCAGCCAAGCTACCCTCGCCACAGATACGCAGTATTTT
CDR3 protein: CASQATLATDTQYF

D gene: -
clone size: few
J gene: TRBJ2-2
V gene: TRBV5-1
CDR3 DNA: TGCGCCAGCAGCTTGGAGGGCGGGCGGCCGAACACCGGGGAGCTGTTTTTT
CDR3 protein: CASSLEGGRPNTGELFF

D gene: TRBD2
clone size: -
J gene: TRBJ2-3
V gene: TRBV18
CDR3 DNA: TGTGCCAGCTCACCACCGTCAGCGGGGATCACAGATACGCAGTATTTT
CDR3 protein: CASSPPSAGITDTQYF

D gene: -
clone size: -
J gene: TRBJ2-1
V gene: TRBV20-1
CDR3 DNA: TGCAGTGCCATGTTCAATGAGCAGTTCTTC
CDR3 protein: CSAMFNEQFF

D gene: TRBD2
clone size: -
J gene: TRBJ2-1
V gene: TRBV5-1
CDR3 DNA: TGCGCCAGCAGCTCGGAACCGGGACTAGCGGGAGTTGAGCAGTTCTTC
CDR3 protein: CASSSEPGLAGVEQFF

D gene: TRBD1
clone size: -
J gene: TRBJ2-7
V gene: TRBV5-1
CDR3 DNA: TGCGCCAGCAGCCAAGAACCGACAGGGGTCGGAGCCTACGAGCAGTACTTC
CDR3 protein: CASSQEPTGVGAYEQYF

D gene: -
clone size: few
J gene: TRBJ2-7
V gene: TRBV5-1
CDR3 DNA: TGCGCCAGCAGTGAGGGCCCAGACTACGAGCAGTACTTC
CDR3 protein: CASSEGPDYEQYF

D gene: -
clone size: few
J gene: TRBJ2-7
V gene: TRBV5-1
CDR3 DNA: TGCGCCAGCAGCGCTGAATCAGGTTCCTACGAGCAGTACTTC
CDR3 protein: CASSAESGSYEQYF

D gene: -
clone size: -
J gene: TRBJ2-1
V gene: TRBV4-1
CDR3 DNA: TGCGCCAGCAGCCAAGGGCGGGCTAGCGAGAGAGTCAATGAGCAGTTCTTC
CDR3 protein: CASSQGRASERVNEQFF

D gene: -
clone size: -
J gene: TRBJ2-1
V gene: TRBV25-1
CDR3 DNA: TGTGCCAGCAGTCGGGGATACAATGAGCAGTTCTTC
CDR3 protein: CASSRGYNEQFF

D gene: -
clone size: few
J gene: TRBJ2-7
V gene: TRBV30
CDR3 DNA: TGTGCCTGGAGTACCGTCTCCTACGAGCAGTACTTC
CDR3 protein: CAWSTVSYEQYF

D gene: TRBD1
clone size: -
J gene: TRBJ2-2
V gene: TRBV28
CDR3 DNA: TGTGCCAGCACCCCTATGGGACAGCTTACCGGGGAGCTGTTTTTT
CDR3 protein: CASTPMGQLTGELFF

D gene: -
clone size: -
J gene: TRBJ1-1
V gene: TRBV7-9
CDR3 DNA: TGTGCCAGCAGCTTAGCGAGCGGGAATAGGAGGGATGAAGCTTTCTTT
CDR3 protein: CASSLASGNRRDEAFF

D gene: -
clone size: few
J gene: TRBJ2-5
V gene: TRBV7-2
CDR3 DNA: TGTGCCAGCAGCTTATTCGGGGTTCAAGAGACCCAGTACTTC
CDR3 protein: CASSLFGVQETQYF

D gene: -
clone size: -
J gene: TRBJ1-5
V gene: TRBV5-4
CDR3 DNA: TGTGCCAGCGGGGAAACGACAGGTCGTCTCCCCCAGCATTTT
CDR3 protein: CASGETTGRLPQHF

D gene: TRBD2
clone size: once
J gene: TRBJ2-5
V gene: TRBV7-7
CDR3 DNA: TGTGCTAGCAGCTTAGGGGGACTAGTTGGGGAGACCCAGTACTTC
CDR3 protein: CASSLGGLVGETQYF

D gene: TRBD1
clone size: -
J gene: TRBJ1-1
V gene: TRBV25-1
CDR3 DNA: TGTGCCAGCAGTGAACCCAACAGGGGCACTGAAGCTTTCTTT
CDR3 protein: CASSEPNRGTEAFF

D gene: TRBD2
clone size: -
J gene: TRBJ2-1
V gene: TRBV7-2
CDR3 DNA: TGTGCCAGCAGCTTAGGGGGGGGACCTTACAATGAGCAGTTCTTC
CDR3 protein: CASSLGGGPYNEQFF

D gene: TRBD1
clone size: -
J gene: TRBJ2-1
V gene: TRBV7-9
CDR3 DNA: TGTGCCAGCAGCGCAAGTACAGGGGATGAGCAGTTCTTC
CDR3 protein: CASSASTGDEQFF

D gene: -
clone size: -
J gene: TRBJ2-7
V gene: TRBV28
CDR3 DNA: TGTGCCAGCAGTTTTGGTGGGAGGTCCTACGAGCAGTACTTC
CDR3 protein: CASSFGGRSYEQYF

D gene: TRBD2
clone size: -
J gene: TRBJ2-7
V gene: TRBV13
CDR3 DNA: TGTGCCAGCAGCTTAGGCCTAGCGGGCTCCTACGAGCAGTACTTC
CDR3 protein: CASSLGLAGSYEQYF